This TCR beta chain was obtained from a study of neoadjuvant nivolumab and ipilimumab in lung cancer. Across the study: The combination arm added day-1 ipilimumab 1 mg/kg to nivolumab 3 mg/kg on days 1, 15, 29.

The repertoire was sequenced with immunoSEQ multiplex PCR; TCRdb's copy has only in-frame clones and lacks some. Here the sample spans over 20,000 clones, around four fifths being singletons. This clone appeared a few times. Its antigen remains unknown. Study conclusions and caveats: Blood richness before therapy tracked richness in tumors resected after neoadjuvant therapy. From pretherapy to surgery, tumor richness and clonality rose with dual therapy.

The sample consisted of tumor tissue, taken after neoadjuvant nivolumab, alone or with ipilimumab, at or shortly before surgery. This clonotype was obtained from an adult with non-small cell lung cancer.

The CDR3 loop reads CSWVWNTEAFF. CDR3 DNA sequence: TGCAGTTGGGTCTGGAACACTGAAGCTTTCTTT. V usage is TRBV20-1 and J usage is TRBJ1-1; D not certain. Trimming stripped 8 bases from V and 1 base from J, with 8 bases between. The CDR3 spans 11 residues. Per germline, CDR1 DFQATT and CDR2 SNEGSKA (reference sequence).